This paragraph covers one T cell receptor beta chain sequence. This receptor's antigen is unknown. Base quality data are lacking; no much larger clone is found one base away. The sample belongs to a study of blood T cell repertoires in COVID-19 (dated by TCRdb to the early 2020s). Study-wide context: Collaborator samples came from the United States, Italy and Spain and covered acute and convalescent phases of COVID-19. The material from the prospective study consisted of cDNA or gDNA derived from T cells, B-cell-depleted T cells, or PBMCs. The dataset comprised deeply sampled blood TCRbeta repertoires from subjects exposed to, actively infected with, or recovered from COVID-19. The repertoires were released in a freely available public database meant as a resource for research on the immune response to SARS-CoV-2. The samples were drawn from the first 160 participants of the ongoing ImmuneRACE study and from 1,254 subjects provided by 6 global collaborators. Nearly every sample came with metadata listing a de-identified subject ID, COVID-19 status, age in years and sex. Where available, HLA class I and class II types were obtained from metadata supplied by the sample provider rather than from assay-based typing.

TCRbeta CDR3 regions were amplified from genomic DNA by means of the immunoSEQ Assay, a bias-controlled multiplex PCR. The paper's processing steps were these. Within the assay, amplification of reference gene primers was used to estimate how many nucleated cells each sample contained. To quantify the absolute abundance of each unique TCRbeta CDR3 rearrangement, sequence reads were collapsed and filtered. For each sample, productive Simpson clonality was calculated as the square root of Simpson's diversity index over productive rearrangements. In its TCRdb copy, this immuneACCESS table keeps in-frame sequences only and misses some clones. Where compared with another copy, unresolved V genes explain less than half of these, and the others have no known cause. From that table come the V and J calls and clone size; the DNA was used to work out D and trimming. This sample has 90,000 to 110,000 clones in its table, and roughly 81% of those were observed once. The ten largest clonotypes hold roughly 10% of the sample.

The collaborating institutions used their own protocols to collect whole blood in K2EDTA tubes. For TCRbeta analysis, collaborator samples were shipped as frozen whole blood, as isolated PBMCs, or as DNA extracted from either sample type. The research as a whole found: The amount of clinical and demographic metadata varied by source and participant and was provided uncurated.

The CDR3 covers 13 residues, taking in both the cysteine and the phenylalanine. Only CDR3 DNA remains: 39 bases, in frame from the first base. Taken from the germline V gene (reference sequence), the CDR1 and CDR2 loops are SEHNR and FQNEAQ. Deletion took 1 base off V and 4 bases off J, with a span of 7 bases between the germline ends. The material sequenced was peripheral blood. The rearranged segments are TRBV7-9 and TRBJ2-5; the D gene is perhaps TRBD2, on 6 matching bases. The source is a woman aged 65 to 85 with acute or convalescent COVID-19. In nucleotide form, the sequence is TGTGCCAGCAGCTTAGGGAGGGGAGAGACCCAGTACTTC. It codes for CASSLGRGETQYF.